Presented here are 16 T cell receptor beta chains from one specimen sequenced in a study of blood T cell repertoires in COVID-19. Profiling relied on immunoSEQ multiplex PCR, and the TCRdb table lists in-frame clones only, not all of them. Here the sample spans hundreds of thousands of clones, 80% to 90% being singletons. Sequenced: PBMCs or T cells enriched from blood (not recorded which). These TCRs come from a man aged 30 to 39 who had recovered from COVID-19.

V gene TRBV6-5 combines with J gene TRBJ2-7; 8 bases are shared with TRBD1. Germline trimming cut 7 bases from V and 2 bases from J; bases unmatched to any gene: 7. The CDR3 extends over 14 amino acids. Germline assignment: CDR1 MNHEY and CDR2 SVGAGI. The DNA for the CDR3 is TGTGCCAGCACCGTGGAACAGGGGGCCTACGAGCAGTACTTC. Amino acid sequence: CASTVEQGAYEQYF.

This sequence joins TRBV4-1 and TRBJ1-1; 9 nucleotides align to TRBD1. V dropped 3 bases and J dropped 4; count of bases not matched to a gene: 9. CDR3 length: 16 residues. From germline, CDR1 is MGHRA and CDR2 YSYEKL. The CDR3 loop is CASSHPGQGLRTEAFF. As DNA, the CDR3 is TGCGCCAGCAGCCATCCCGGACAGGGGTTGCGCACTGAAGCTTTCTTT.

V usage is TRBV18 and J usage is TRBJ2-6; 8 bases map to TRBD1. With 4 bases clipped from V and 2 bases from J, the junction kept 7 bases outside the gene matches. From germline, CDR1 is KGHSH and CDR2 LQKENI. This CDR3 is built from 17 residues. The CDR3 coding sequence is TGTGCCAGCTCACGCTCGTGGACAGGGACTGGGGCCAACGTCCTGACTTTC. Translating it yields CASSRSWTGTGANVLTF.

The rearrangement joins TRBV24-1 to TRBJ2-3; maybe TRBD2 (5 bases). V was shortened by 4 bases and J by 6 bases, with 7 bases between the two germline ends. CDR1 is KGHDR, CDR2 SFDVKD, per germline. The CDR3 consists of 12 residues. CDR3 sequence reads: CATSEAADTQYF. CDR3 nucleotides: TGTGCCACCAGTGAAGCGGCTGATACGCAGTATTTT.

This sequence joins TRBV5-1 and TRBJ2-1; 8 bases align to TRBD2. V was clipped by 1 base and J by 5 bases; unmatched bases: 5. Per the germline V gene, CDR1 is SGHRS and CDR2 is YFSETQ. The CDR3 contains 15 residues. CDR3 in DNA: TGCGCCAGCAGCTTGTACGGGAGGGCCGACAATGAGCAGTTCTTC. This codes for CASSLYGRADNEQFF.

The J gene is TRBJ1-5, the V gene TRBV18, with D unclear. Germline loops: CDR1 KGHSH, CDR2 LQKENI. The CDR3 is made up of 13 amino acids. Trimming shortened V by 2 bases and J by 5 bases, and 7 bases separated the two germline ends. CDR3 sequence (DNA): TGTGCCAGCTCACCAAACTCCGATCAGCCCCAGCATTTT. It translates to CASSPNSDQPQHF. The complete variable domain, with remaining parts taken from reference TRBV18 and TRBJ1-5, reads NAGVMQNPRHLVRRRGQEARLRCSPMKGHSHVYWYRQLPEEGLKFMVYLQKENIIDESGMPKERFSAEFPKEGPSILRIQQVVRGDSAAYFCASSPNSDQPQHFGDGTRLSIL.

The CDR3 sequence: CAISESGGAREQYF. CDR3 DNA: TGTGCCATCAGTGAGTCGGGGGGGGCGCGGGAGCAGTACTTC. The V and J genes are TRBV10-3 and TRBJ2-7, with TRBD2 as a possible D gene (7 bases). Germline V lookup: CDR1 ENHRY, CDR2 SYGVKD. The V gene lost 0 bases and the J gene lost 7 bases, with 13 bases spanning the gap. The CDR3 consists of 14 residues.

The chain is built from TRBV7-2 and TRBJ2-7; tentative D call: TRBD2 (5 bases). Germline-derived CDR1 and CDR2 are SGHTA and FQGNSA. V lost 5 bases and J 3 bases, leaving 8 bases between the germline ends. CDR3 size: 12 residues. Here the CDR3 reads CASSEGFYEQYF. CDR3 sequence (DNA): TGTGCCAGCAGCGAGGGCTTCTACGAGCAGTACTTC.

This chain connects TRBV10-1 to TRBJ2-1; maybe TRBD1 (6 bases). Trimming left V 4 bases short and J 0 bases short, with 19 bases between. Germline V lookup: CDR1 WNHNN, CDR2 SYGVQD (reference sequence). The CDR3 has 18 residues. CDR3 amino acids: CASSGTPGAPSSYNEQFF. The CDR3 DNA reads TGCGCCAGCAGTGGTACCCCAGGGGCGCCTAGCTCCTACAATGAGCAGTTCTTC.

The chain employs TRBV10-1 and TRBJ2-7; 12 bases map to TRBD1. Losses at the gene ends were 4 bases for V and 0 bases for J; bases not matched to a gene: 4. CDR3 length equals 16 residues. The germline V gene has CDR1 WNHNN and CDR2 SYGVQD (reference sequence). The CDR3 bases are TGCGCCAGCAGTGTTGGGACAGGGGGCTCCTCCTACGAGCAGTACTTC. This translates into CASSVGTGGSSYEQYF.

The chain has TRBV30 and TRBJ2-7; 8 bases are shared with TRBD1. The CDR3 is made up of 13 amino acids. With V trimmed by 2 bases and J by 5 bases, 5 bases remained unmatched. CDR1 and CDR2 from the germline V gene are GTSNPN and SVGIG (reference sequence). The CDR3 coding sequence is TGTGCCTGGAGTAAACAGGGGGTGGACGAGCAGTACTTC. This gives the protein CAWSKQGVDEQYF.

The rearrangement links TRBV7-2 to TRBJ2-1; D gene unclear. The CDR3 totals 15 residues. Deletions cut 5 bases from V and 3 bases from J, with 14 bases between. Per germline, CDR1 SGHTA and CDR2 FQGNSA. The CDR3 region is CASSQTGTGYNEQFF. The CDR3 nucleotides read TGTGCCAGCAGCCAGACGGGTACTGGCTACAATGAGCAGTTCTTC.

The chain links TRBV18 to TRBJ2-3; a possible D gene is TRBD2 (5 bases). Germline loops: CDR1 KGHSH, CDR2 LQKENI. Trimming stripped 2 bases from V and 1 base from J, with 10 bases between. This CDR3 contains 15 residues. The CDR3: CASSPDPRGTDTQYF. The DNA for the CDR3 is TGTGCCAGCTCACCAGACCCGCGGGGCACAGATACGCAGTATTTT.

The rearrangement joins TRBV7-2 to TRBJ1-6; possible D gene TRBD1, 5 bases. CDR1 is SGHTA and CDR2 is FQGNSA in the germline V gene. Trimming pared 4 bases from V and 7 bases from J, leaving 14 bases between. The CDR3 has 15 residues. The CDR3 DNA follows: TGTGCCAGCAGCTCGGGGGGTACGGGGAATTCACCCCTCCACTTT. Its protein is CASSSGGTGNSPLHF.

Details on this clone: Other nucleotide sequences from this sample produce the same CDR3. The chain's CDR3 is CASSPYNYGYTF. CDR3 coding DNA: TGTGCCAGCAGCCCTTATAACTATGGCTACACCTTC. This rearrangement joins TRBV7-2 to TRBJ1-2, with unresolved D. The ends were cut back, 5 bases at V and 1 base at J, with 5 bases in the middle. The CDR3 is 12 residues long. The germline gives CDR1 SGHTA, CDR2 FQGNSA.

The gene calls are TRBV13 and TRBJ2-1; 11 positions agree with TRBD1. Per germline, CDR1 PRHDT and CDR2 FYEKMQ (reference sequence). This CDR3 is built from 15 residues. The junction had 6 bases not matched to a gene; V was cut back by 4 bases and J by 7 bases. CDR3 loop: CASSSTDRGRNEQFF. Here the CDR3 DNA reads TGTGCCAGCAGCTCCACGGACAGGGGGCGAAATGAGCAGTTCTTC.